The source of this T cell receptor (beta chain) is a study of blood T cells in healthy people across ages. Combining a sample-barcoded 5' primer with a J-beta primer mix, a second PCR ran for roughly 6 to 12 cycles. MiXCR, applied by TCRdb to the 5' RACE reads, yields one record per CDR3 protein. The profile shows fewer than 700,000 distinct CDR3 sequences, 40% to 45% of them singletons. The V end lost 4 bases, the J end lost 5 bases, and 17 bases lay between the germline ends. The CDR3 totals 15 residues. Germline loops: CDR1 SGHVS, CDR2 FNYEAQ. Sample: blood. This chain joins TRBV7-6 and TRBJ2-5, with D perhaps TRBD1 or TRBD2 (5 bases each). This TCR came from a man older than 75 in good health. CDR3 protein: CASSWDGRFGETQYF. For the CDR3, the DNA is TGTGCCAGCAGCTGGGACGGACGATTTGGGGAGACCCAGTACTTC.